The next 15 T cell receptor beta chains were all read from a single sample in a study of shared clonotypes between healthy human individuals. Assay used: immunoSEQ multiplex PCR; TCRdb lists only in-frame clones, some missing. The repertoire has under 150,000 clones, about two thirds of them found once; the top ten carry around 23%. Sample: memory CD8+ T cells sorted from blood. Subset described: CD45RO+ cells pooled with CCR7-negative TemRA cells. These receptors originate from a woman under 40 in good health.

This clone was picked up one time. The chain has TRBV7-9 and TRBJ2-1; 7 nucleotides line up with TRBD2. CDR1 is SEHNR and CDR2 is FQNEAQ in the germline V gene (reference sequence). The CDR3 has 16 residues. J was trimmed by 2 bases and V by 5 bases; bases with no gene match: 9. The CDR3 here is CASSPFGGSAYNEQFF. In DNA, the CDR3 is TGTGCCAGCAGCCCCTTCGGCGGGAGCGCCTACAATGAGCAGTTCTTC.

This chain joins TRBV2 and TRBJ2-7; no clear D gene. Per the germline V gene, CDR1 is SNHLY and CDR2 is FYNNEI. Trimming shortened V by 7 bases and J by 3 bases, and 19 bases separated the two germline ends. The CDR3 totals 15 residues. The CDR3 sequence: CASNSKGNTHYEQYF. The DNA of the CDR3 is TGTGCCAGCAACTCGAAAGGCAACACTCACTACGAGCAGTACTTC. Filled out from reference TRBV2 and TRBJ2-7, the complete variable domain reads EPEVTQTPSHQVTQMGQEVILRCVPISNHLYFYWYRQILGQKVEFLVSFYNNEISEKSEIFDDQFSVERPDGSNFTLKIRSTKLEDSAMYFCASNSKGNTHYEQYFGPGTRLTVT.

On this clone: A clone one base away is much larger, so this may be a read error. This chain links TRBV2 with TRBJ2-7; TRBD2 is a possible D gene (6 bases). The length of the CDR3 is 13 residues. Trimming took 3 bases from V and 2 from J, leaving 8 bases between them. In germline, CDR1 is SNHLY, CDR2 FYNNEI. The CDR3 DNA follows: TGTGCCAGCAGTGAGGGGGGTCCCTACGAGCAGTACTTC. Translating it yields CASSEGGPYEQYF.

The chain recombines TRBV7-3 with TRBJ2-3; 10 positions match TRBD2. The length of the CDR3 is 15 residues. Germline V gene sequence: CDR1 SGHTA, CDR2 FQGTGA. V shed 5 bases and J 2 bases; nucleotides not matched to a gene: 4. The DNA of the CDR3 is TGTGCCAGCAGCATACTAGCGGGACCCACAGATACGCAGTATTTT. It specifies CASSILAGPTDTQYF.

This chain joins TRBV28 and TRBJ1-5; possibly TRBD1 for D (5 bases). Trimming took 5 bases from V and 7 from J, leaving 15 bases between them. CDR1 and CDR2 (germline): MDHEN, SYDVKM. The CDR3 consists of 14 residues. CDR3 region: CASSLTGGSQPQHF. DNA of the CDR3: TGTGCCAGCAGTCTGACGGGGGGGAGCCAGCCCCAGCATTTT.

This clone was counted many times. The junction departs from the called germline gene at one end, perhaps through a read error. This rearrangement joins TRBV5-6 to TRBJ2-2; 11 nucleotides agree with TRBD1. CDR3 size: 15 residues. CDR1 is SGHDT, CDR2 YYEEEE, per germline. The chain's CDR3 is CASSLDRGLGGELFF. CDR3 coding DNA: TGTGCCAGCAGTTTGGACAGGGGGCTTGGCGGGGAGCTGTTTTTT.

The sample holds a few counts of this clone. The CDR3 DNA reads as TGTGCCAGCAGTGAAATAGGTGGGGCTAGCGGGACCTACGAGCAGTACTTC. It yields the protein CASSEIGGASGTYEQYF. The chain is built from TRBV6-1 and TRBJ2-5; 9 bases line up with TRBD2. The J call may not be correct, given that the DNA end is closer to TRBJ2-7. CDR1 and CDR2 (germline): MNHNS, SASEGT. CDR3 length equals 17 residues.

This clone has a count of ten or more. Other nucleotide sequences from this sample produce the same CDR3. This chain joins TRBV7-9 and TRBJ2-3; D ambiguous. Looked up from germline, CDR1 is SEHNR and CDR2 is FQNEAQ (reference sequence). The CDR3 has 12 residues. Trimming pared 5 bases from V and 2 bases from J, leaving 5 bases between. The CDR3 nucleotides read TGTGCCAGCAGCCTTGCCACAGATACGCAGTATTTT. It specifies CASSLATDTQYF.

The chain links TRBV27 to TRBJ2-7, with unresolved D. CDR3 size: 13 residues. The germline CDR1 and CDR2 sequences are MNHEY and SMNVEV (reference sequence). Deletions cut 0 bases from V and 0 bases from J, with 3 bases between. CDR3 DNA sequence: TGTGCCAGCAGTTTATCCCTCTCCTACGAGCAGTACTTC. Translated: CASSLSLSYEQYF.

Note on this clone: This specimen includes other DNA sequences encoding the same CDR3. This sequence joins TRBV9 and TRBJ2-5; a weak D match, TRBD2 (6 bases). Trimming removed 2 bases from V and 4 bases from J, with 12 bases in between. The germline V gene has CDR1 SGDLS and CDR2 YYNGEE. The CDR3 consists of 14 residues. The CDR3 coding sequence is TGTGCCAGCAGCGTCGGGGGTAGCGCAGAGACCCAGTACTTC. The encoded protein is CASSVGGSAETQYF.

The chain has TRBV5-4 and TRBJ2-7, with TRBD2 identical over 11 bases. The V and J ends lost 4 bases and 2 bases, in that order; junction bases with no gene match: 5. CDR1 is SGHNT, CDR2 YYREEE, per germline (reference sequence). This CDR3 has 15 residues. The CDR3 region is CASSPGTSGTYEQYF. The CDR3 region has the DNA TGTGCCAGCAGCCCGGGGACTAGCGGAACCTACGAGCAGTACTTC.

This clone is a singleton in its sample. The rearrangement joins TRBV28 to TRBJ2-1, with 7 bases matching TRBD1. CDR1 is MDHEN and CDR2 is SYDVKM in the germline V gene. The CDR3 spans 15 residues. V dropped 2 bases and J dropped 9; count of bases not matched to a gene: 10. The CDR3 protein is CASSLGRGPNREQFF. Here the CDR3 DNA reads TGTGCCAGCAGTTTAGGAAGGGGGCCAAATCGTGAGCAGTTCTTC. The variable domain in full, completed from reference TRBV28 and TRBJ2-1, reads DVKVTQSSRYLVKRTGEKVFLECVQDMDHENMFWYRQDPGLGLRLIYFSYDVKMKEKGDIPEGYSVSREKKERFSLILESASTNQTSMYLCASSLGRGPNREQFFGPGTRLTVL.

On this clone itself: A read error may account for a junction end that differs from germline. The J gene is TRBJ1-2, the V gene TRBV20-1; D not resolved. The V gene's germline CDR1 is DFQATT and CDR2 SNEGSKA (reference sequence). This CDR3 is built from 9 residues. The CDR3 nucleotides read TGCAGTGCTAGTTTAGTGGCGGGCTTC. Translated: CSASLVAGF.

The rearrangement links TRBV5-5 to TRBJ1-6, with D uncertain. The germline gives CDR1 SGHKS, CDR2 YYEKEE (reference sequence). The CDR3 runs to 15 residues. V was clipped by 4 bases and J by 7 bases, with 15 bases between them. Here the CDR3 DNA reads TGTGCCAGCAGCCCGGACCCACCGGGAAATTCACCCCTCCACTTT. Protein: CASSPDPPGNSPLHF.

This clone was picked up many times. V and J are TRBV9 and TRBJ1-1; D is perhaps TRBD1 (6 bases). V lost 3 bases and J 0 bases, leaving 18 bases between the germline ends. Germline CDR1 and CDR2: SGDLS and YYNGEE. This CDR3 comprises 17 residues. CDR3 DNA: TGTGCCAGCAGCGCTACCAGGGGCCCGGTGGTGAACACTGAAGCTTTCTTT. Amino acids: CASSATRGPVVNTEAFF.